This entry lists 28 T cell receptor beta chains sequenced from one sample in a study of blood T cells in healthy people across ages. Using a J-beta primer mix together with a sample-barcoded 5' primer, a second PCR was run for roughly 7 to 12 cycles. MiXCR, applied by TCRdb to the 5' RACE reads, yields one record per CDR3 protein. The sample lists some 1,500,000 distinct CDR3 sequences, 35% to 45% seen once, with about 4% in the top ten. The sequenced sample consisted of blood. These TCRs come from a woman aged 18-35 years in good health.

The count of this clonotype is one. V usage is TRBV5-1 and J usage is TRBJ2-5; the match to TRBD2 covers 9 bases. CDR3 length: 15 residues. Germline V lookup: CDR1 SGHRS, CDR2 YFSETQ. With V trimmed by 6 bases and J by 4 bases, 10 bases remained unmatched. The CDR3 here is CASKRASGVTETQYF. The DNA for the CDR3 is TGCGCCAGCAAGAGGGCTAGCGGGGTAACAGAGACCCAGTACTTC.

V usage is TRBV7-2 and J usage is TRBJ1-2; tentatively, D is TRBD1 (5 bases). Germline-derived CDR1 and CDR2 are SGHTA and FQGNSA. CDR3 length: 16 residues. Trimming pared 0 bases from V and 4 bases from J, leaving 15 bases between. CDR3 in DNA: TGTGCCAGCAGCTTAGCCACCGGGACCGCCTCCTATGGCTACACCTTC. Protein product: CASSLATGTASYGYTF.

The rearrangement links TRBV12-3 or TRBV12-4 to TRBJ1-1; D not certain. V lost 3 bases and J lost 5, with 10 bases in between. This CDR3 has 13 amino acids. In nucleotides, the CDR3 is TGTGCCAGCAGTTTTATGACCAGGACTGAAGCTTTCTTT. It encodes CASSFMTRTEAFF.

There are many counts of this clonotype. The CDR3 here is CSVEATGAYNEQFF. The CDR3 nucleotides read TGCAGCGTTGAAGCTACAGGGGCCTACAATGAGCAGTTCTTC. The chain joins TRBV29-1 to TRBJ2-1; 7 nucleotides align to TRBD1. The CDR3 sequence is 14 residues long. Germline loops: CDR1 SQVTM, CDR2 ANQGSEA. V lost 1 base to trimming and J lost 2 bases; unmatched junction nucleotides: 2.

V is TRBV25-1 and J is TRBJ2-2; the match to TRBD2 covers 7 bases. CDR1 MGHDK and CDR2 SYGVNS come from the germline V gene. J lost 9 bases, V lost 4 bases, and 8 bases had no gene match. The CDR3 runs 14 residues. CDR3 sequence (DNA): TGTGCCAGCAGTGCCTACCGGGAGGTGCGGGAGCTGTTTTTT. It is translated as CASSAYREVRELFF. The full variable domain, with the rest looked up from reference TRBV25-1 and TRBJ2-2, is EADIYQTPRYLVIGTGKKITLECSQTMGHDKMYWYQQDPGMELHLIHYSYGVNSTEKGDLSSESTVSRIRTEHFPLTLESARPSHTSQYLCASSAYREVRELFFGEGSRLTVL.

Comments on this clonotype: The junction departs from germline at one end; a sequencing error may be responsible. The CDR3 loop is CSARPRLAGGPGDTQYF. The CDR3 nucleotides are TGCAGTGCTAGACCCCGACTAGCGGGGGGGCCTGGAGATACACAGTATTTT. This rearrangement joins TRBV20-1 to TRBJ2-3; 14 bases are shared with TRBD2. The germline V gene encodes CDR1 DFQATT and CDR2 SNEGSKA (reference sequence). The CDR3 covers 17 residues.

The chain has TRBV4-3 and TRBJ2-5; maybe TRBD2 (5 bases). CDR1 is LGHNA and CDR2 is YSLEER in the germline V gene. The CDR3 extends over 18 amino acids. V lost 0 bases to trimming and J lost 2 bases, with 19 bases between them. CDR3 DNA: TGCGCCAGCAGCCAAGAAATCGAGGGCGGAATCTTACAAGAGACCCAGTACTTC. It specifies CASSQEIEGGILQETQYF.

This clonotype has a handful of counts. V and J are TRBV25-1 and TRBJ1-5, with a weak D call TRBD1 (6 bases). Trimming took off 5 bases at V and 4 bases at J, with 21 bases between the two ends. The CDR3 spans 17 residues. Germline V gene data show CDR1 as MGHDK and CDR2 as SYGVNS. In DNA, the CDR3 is TGTGCCAGCAGTCCGCGCTCGGAGGGGAGGGGGAATCAGCCCCAGCATTTT. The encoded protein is CASSPRSEGRGNQPQHF.

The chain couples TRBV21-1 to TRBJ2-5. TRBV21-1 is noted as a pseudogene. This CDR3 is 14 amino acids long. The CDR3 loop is CDSSKVPLWETKYF. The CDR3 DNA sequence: TGTGACAGCAGCAAAGTCCCATTATGGGAGACCAAGTACTTC.

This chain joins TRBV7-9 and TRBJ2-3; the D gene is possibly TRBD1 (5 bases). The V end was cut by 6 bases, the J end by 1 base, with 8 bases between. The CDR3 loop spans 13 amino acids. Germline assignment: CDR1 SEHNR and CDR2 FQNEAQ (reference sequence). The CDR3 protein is CASRQGRTDTQYF. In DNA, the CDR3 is TGTGCCAGCAGGCAGGGCCGCACAGATACGCAGTATTTT.

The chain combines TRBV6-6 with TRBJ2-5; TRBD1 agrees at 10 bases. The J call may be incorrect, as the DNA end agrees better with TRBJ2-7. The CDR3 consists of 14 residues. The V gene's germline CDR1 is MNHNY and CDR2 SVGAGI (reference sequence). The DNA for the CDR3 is TGTGCCAGCAGTTACGGGACAGGGGCGCACGAGCAGTACTTC. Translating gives CASSYGTGAHEQYF.

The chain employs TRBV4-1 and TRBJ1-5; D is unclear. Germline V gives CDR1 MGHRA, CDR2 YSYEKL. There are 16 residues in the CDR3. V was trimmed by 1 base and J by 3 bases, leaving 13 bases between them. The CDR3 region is CASSQVPRRLNQPQHF. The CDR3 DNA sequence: TGCGCCAGCAGCCAAGTCCCCCGGCGCCTCAATCAGCCCCAGCATTTT.

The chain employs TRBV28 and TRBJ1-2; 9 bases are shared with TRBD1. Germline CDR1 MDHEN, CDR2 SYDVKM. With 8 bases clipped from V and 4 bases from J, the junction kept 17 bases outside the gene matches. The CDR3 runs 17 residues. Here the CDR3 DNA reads TGTGCCAGCGGCAGACAGGGACAGGGACCCCGGAGCTATGGCTACACCTTC. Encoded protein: CASGRQGQGPRSYGYTF.

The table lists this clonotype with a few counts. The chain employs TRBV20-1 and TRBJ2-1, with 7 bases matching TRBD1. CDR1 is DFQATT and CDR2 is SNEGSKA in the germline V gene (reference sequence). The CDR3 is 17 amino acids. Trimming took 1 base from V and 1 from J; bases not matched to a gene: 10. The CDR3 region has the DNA TGCAGTGCTAGAGGTCTCGAAAGGGACAGTTCCTACAATGAGCAGTTCTTC. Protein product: CSARGLERDSSYNEQFF.

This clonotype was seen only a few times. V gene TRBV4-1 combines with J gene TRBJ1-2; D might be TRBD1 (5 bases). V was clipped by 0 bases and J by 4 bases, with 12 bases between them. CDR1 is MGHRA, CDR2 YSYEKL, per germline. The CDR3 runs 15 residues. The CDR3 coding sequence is TGCGCCAGCAGCCAAGAACCCTCAGGGTCCTATGGCTACACCTTC. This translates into CASSQEPSGSYGYTF.

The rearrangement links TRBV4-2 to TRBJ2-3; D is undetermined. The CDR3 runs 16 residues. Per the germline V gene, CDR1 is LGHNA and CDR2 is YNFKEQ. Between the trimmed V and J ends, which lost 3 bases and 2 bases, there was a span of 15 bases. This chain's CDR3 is CASSHQLTRATDTQYF. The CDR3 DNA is TGTGCCAGCAGCCACCAATTAACCCGGGCCACAGATACGCAGTATTTT.

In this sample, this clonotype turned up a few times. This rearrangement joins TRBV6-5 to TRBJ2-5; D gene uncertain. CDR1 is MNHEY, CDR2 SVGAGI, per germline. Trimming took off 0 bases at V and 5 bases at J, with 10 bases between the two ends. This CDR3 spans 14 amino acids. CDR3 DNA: TGTGCCAGCAGTTACTCCCAGACCAGGGAGACCCAGTACTTC. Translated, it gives CASSYSQTRETQYF.

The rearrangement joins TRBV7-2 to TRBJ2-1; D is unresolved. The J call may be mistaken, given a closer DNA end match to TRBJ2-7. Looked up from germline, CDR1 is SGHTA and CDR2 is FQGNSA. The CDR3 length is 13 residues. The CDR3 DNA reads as TGTGCCAGCAGCGTAGACCGCCAACTCGAGCAGTACTTC. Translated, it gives CASSVDRQLEQYF.

The CDR3 DNA reads as TGTGCCAGCAGCTTAGGCTGGACAGGGGTAACCGGGGAGCTGTTTTTT. Protein: CASSLGWTGVTGELFF. The chain uses TRBV11-3 and TRBJ2-2; 9 bases line up with TRBD1. Trimming took 1 base from V and 5 from J; bases not matched to a gene: 5. Germline V CDR1 and CDR2: SGHNT, YENEEA. The CDR3 is 16 amino acids.

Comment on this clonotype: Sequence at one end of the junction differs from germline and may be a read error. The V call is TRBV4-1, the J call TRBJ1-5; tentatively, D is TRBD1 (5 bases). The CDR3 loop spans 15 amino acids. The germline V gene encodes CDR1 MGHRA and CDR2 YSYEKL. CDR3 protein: CAISLRAGINQPQHF. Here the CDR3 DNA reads TGCGCCATCAGCCTTCGGGCAGGGATTAATCAGCCCCAGCATTTT.

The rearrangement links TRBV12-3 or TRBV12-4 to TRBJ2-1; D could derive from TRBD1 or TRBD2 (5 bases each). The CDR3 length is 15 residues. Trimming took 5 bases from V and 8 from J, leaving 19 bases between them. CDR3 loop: CASSMPGTPGHEQFF. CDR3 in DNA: TGTGCCAGCAGTATGCCCGGGACCCCCGGGCATGAGCAGTTCTTC.

The CDR3 coding sequence is TGCGCCAGCAGTGAGCCTACCGGTACGCAGTATTTT. Amino acids: CASSEPTGTQYF. This sequence joins TRBV10-1 and TRBJ2-3; D unresolved. V lost 2 bases, J lost 8 bases, and 8 bases lay in between. Germline V CDR1 and CDR2: WNHNN, SYGVQD (reference sequence). This CDR3 is 12 amino acids long.

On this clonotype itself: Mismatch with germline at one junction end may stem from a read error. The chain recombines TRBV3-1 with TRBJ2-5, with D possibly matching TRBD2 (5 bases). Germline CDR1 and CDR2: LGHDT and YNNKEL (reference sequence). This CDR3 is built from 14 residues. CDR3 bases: TGTGCCAGCAGCCAAGCAGCGGCCAAAGAGACCCGGTACTTC. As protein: CASSQAAAKETRYF.

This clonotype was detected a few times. The CDR3 sequence is CASSRILNTEAFF. The CDR3 coding sequence is TGCGCCAGCAGCCGAATACTAAACACTGAAGCTTTCTTT. The chain has TRBV4-3 and TRBJ1-1; D gene ambiguous. CDR1 and CDR2 (germline): LGHNA, YSLEER. This CDR3 has 13 amino acids. V dropped 4 bases and J dropped 2 bases, with 8 bases sitting between them.

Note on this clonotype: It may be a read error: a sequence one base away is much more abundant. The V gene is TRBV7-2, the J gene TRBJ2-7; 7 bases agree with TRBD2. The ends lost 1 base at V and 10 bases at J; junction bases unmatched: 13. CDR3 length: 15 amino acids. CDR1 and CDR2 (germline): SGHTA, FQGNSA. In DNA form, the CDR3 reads TGTGCCAGCAGCTTAGGGCTAGCGGAACAAGAGATCCAGTACTTC. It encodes CASSLGLAEQEIQYF.

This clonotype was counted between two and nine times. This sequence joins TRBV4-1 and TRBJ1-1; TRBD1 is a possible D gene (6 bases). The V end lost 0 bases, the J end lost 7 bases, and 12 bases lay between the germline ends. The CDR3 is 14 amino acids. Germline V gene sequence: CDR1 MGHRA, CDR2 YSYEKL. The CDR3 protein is CASSQDRGAGEAFF. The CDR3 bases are TGCGCCAGCAGCCAAGATCGGGGGGCCGGTGAAGCTTTCTTT.

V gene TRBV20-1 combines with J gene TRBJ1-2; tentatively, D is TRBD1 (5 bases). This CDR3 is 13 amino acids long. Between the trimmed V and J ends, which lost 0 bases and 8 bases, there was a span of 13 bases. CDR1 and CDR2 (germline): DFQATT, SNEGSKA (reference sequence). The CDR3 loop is CSARDPRDAGYTF. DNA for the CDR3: TGCAGTGCTAGAGATCCCAGGGATGCAGGCTACACCTTC.

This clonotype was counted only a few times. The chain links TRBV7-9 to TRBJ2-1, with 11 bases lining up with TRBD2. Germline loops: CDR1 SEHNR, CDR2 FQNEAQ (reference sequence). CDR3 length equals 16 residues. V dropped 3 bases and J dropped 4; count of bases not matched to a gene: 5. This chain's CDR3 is CASSFLAGGQYNEQFF. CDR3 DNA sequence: TGTGCCAGCAGCTTTCTAGCGGGAGGACAATACAATGAGCAGTTCTTC.